The 17 T cell receptor beta chains reported below all come from one sample, sequenced in a study of a mutant IDH1 vaccine in newly diagnosed glioma. Only in-frame clones appear in the TCRdb table, and some are missing; sequencing was by immunoSEQ multiplex PCR. The sample includes tens of thousands of clones, roughly 80% of them seen just once. Time point described: week 11, during vaccination. Every single dose of the vaccine, 300 ug of mutant IDH1 20-mer peptide, came with topical imiquimod. Their antigens are not known. The sequencing here drew on PBMCs, taken from a glioma patient whose treatment included an IDH1 peptide vaccine. The receptors stem from a man in his forties or fifties with glioma.

This clone was counted a single time. J is TRBJ2-2 and V is TRBV5-1; 8 bases fit TRBD1. V lost 4 bases to trimming and J lost 5 bases; unmatched junction nucleotides: 10. This CDR3 contains 16 residues. Germline CDR1 and CDR2: SGHRS and YFSETQ. The CDR3 region is CASSATGGRETGELFF. Written as DNA, the CDR3 is TGCGCCAGCAGCGCTACAGGGGGACGAGAAACCGGGGAGCTGTTTTTT. The variable domain in full, completed from reference TRBV5-1 and TRBJ2-2, reads KAGVTQTPRYLIKTRGQQVTLSCSPISGHRSVSWYQQTPGQGLQFLFEYFSETQRNKGNFPGRFSGRQFSNSRSEMNVSTLELGDSALYLCASSATGGRETGELFFGEGSRLTVL.

The chain employs TRBV5-1 and TRBJ2-3, with 7 bases lining up with TRBD2. Per germline, CDR1 SGHRS and CDR2 YFSETQ. The CDR3 spans 16 residues. The V segment lost 6 bases and the J segment 1 base; nucleotides outside the gene matches: 11. CDR3 amino acids: CASTLGGSLGTDTQYF. As DNA, the CDR3 is TGCGCCAGCACCCTGGGGGGGAGTCTGGGCACAGATACGCAGTATTTT.

The V call is TRBV4-3, the J call TRBJ1-2; 7 nucleotides align to TRBD1. The CDR3 spans 15 residues. V shed 4 bases and J 4 bases; nucleotides not matched to a gene: 9. Germline CDR1 reads LGHNA; CDR2 reads YSLEER. The CDR3: CASSREGQVSYGYTF. CDR3 sequence (DNA): TGCGCCAGCAGCCGCGAAGGACAGGTCTCCTATGGCTACACCTTC.

V gene TRBV5-4 combines with J gene TRBJ1-2, with 7 bases matching TRBD1. The trim removed 4 bases at V and 4 bases at J, leaving 10 bases unmatched. Germline V CDR1 and CDR2: SGHNT, YYREEE (reference sequence). The CDR3 is 15 residues long. In nucleotides, the CDR3 is TGTGCCAGCAGCACCCCTCAGGGGGGGCTCTATGGCTACACCTTC. This encodes CASSTPQGGLYGYTF.

This chain links TRBV5-1 with TRBJ2-7, with D perhaps TRBD1 (6 bases). This CDR3 spans 13 amino acids. V lost 3 bases, J lost 3 bases, and 10 bases lay in between. Germline V gene data show CDR1 as SGHRS and CDR2 as YFSETQ. CDR3 sequence: CASSSAQGYEQYF. CDR3 nucleotide sequence: TGCGCCAGCAGCTCGGCACAGGGCTACGAGCAGTACTTC. Combining the CDR3 with reference TRBV5-1 and TRBJ2-7 gives the whole variable domain KAGVTQTPRYLIKTRGQQVTLSCSPISGHRSVSWYQQTPGQGLQFLFEYFSETQRNKGNFPGRFSGRQFSNSRSEMNVSTLELGDSALYLCASSSAQGYEQYFGPGTRLTVT.

This clone was recorded a few times. V gene TRBV11-2 combines with J gene TRBJ1-2, with TRBD1 identical over 11 bases. Germline CDR1 is SGHAT and CDR2 is FQNNGV. The J segment lost 9 bases and the V segment lost 10 bases, leaving 7 bases of the junction unmatched. The CDR3 contains 12 residues. Here the CDR3 reads CATQDRGLSYTF. In nucleotides, the CDR3 is TGTGCCACCCAGGACAGGGGGCTTAGCTACACCTTC.

This chain connects TRBV18 to TRBJ2-7; D is perhaps TRBD1 or TRBD2 (5 bases each). Germline V gene sequence: CDR1 KGHSH, CDR2 LQKENI. The CDR3 loop spans 14 amino acids. V lost 4 bases and J lost 2, with 12 bases in between. The CDR3 region is CASSQTRGAYEQYF. In DNA form, the CDR3 reads TGTGCCAGCTCACAAACTAGGGGAGCCTACGAGCAGTACTTC.

The chain has TRBV7-9 and TRBJ1-4, with 8 bases fitting TRBD1. The CDR3 sequence is 17 residues long. V lost 4 bases to trimming and J lost 3 bases; unmatched junction nucleotides: 10. CDR1 and CDR2 from the germline V gene are SEHNR and FQNEAQ (reference sequence). This CDR3 reads CASSSTRTGMANEKLFF. In DNA form, the CDR3 reads TGTGCCAGCAGCTCAACTCGGACAGGGATGGCTAATGAAAAACTGTTTTTT.

As DNA, the CDR3 is TGTGCCAGCAGCGAACAGGGGTTTCAATCTGGCTACACCTTC. This translates into CASSEQGFQSGYTF. V and J are TRBV7-9 and TRBJ1-2; 7 nucleotides match TRBD1. V was pared by 5 bases and J by 7 bases, with 10 bases of the junction left unmatched. Germline assignment: CDR1 SEHNR and CDR2 FQNEAQ (reference sequence). The CDR3 contains 14 residues.

The V gene is TRBV29-1, the J gene TRBJ2-1, with a tentative D call TRBD2 (5 bases). V was trimmed by 3 bases and J by 6 bases, leaving 9 bases between them. The germline V gene has CDR1 SQVTM and CDR2 ANQGSEA. This CDR3 spans 12 amino acids. The CDR3 DNA is TGCAGCGTTGATGGAGGAGCCAATGAGCAGTTCTTC. Translated: CSVDGGANEQFF.

The gene calls are TRBV15 and TRBJ2-1; D gene uncertain. This CDR3 contains 15 residues. Deletions cut 0 bases from V and 3 bases from J, with 9 bases between. Germline V CDR1 and CDR2: LNHNV, YYDKDF (reference sequence). The CDR3 sequence: CATSRDLGFYNEQFF. The CDR3 nucleotides read TGTGCCACCAGCAGAGATCTGGGGTTCTACAATGAGCAGTTCTTC.

The rearrangement uses TRBV2 and TRBJ1-5; 8 nucleotides line up with TRBD1. CDR1 is SNHLY, CDR2 FYNNEI, per germline. Trimming at V came to 6 bases and at J to 5 bases, leaving 6 bases not matched to a gene. This CDR3 comprises 14 residues. The CDR3 sequence: CASSGQGTYQPQHF. DNA for the CDR3: TGTGCCAGCAGCGGACAGGGCACCTATCAGCCCCAGCATTTT.

The genes are TRBV30 and TRBJ2-7, with unresolved D. Per germline, CDR1 GTSNPN and CDR2 SVGIG (reference sequence). CDR3 length: 13 amino acids. Trimming removed 2 bases at V and 3 bases at J, with 11 bases between. The CDR3 is CAWSLAALYEQYF. Here the CDR3 DNA reads TGTGCCTGGAGTTTGGCGGCGCTCTACGAGCAGTACTTC.

The chain joins TRBV7-9 to TRBJ2-7, with 9 positions matching TRBD1. Germline V gene lookup returns CDR1 SEHNR and CDR2 FQNEAQ (reference sequence). There are 15 residues in the CDR3. J gave up 2 bases and V 5 bases, and 7 bases lay outside the gene matches. CDR3 protein: CASSRPGQGTYEQYF. The DNA for the CDR3 is TGTGCCAGCAGCCGACCGGGACAGGGTACCTACGAGCAGTACTTC.

This clone was recorded only once. This chain joins TRBV7-9 and TRBJ2-1; D call uncertain. Trimming cost V 2 bases and J 8 bases, with 4 bases left between them. From germline, CDR1 is SEHNR and CDR2 FQNEAQ (reference sequence). The CDR3 is made up of 11 amino acids. The CDR3 DNA reads as TGTGCCAGCAGCTTAACATATGAGCAGTTCTTC. It codes for CASSLTYEQFF.

This sequence joins TRBV14 and TRBJ1-1; 7 nucleotides align to TRBD1. CDR1 is SGHDN and CDR2 is FVKESK in the germline V gene. CDR3 length: 15 residues. The V and J ends lost 1 base and 1 base, in that order; junction bases with no gene match: 3. The CDR3 here is CASSQGRGWNTEAFF. The CDR3 DNA sequence: TGTGCCAGCAGCCAAGGCAGGGGGTGGAACACTGAAGCTTTCTTT.

The rearrangement links TRBV18 to TRBJ2-7; D is possibly TRBD1 or TRBD2 (5 bases each). Trimming left V 2 bases short and J 2 bases short, with 16 bases between. Germline-derived CDR1 and CDR2 are KGHSH and LQKENI. The CDR3 runs 16 residues. CDR3 in amino acids: CASSPSTLGTPYEQYF. In DNA, the CDR3 is TGTGCCAGCTCACCAAGCACCCTAGGGACCCCCTACGAGCAGTACTTC. The complete variable domain, with remaining parts taken from reference TRBV18 and TRBJ2-7, reads NAGVMQNPRHLVRRRGQEARLRCSPMKGHSHVYWYRQLPEEGLKFMVYLQKENIIDESGMPKERFSAEFPKEGPSILRIQQVVRGDSAAYFCASSPSTLGTPYEQYFGPGTRLTVT.